A few counts support the clone carrying this TCR beta chain. Germline V gives CDR1 SGHDT, CDR2 YYEEEE. J was trimmed by 12 bases and V by 0 bases; bases with no gene match: 3. The CDR3 is made up of 12 amino acids. The protocol was immunoSEQ multiplex PCR, while the TCRdb copy is restricted to in-frame clones and leaves out a portion. The sample contains over 150,000 clones, about 86% of which appear only once. The source of the sample is a study of T cell responses to AZD1222 COVID-19 vaccine. The chain is built from TRBV5-6 and TRBJ1-2; 9 bases line up with TRBD1. The specimen was peripheral blood, collected on day 0 of MenACWY control vaccination. This TCR came from an adult in good health. CDR3: CASSLGDREDTF. CDR3 DNA: TGTGCCAGCAGCTTGGGGGACAGGGAGGACACCTTC. The full variable domain, with the rest looked up from reference TRBV5-6 and TRBJ1-2, is DAGVTQSPTHLIKTRGQQVTLRCSPKSGHDTVSWYQQALGQGPQFIFQYYEEEERQRGNFPDRFSGHQFPNYSSELNVNALLLGDSALYLCASSLGDREDTFGSGTRLTVV.